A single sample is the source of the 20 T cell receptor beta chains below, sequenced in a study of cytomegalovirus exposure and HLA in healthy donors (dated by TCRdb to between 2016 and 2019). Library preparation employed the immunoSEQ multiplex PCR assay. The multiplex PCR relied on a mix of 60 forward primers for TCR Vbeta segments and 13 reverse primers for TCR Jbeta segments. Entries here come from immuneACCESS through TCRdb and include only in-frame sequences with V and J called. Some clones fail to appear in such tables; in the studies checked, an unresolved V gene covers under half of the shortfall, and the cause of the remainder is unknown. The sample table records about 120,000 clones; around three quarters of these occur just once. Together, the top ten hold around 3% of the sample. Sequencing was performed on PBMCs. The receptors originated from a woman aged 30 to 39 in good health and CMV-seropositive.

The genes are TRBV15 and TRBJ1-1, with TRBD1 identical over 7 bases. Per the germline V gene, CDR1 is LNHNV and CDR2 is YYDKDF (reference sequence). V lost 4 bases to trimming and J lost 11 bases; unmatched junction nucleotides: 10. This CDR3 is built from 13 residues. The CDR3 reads CATSNTGDRWAFF. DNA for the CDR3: TGTGCCACCAGCAATACAGGGGACCGGTGGGCTTTCTTT.

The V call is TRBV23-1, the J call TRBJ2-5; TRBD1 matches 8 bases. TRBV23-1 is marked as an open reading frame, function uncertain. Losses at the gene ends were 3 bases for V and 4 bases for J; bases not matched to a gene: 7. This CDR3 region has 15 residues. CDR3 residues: CASSHDRGGGETQYF. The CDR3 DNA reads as TGCGCCAGCAGTCACGACAGGGGCGGCGGAGAGACCCAGTACTTC.

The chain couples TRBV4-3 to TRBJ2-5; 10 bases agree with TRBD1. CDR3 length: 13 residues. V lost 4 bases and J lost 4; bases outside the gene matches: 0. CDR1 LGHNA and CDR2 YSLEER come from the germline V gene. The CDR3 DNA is TGCGCCAGCAGCCGGACAGGGGGAGAGACCCAGTACTTC. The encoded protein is CASSRTGGETQYF.

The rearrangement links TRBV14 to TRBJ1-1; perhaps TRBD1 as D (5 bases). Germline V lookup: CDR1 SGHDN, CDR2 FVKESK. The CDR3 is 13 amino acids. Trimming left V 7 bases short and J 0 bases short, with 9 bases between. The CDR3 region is CASTRDLNTEAFF. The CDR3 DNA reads TGTGCCAGCACCAGGGACTTGAACACTGAAGCTTTCTTT.

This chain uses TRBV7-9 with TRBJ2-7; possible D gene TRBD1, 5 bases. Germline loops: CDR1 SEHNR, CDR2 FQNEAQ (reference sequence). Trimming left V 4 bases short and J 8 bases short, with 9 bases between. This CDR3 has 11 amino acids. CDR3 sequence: CASSSQVKQYF. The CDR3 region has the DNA TGTGCCAGCAGCTCACAGGTTAAGCAGTACTTC.

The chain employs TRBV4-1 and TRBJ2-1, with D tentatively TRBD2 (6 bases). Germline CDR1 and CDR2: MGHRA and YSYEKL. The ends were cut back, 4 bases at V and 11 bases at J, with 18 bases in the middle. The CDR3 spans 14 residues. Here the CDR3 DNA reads TGCGCCAGCAGCCTCCCCGGCGGAGGGGAGAAGCAGTTCTTC. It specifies CASSLPGGGEKQFF.

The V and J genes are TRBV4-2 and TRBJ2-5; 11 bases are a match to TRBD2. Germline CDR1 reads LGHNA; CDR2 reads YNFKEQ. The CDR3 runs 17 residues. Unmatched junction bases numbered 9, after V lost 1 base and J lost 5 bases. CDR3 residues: CASSQGEVAGGLETQYF. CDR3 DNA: TGTGCCAGCAGCCAAGGGGAGGTAGCGGGGGGGCTGGAGACCCAGTACTTC.

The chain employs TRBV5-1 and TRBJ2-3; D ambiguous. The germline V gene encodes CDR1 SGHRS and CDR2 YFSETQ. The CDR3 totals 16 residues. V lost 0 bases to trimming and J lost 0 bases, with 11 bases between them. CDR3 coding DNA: TGCGCCAGCAGCTTGGCCCCGGCAGGAAGCACAGATACGCAGTATTTT. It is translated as CASSLAPAGSTDTQYF. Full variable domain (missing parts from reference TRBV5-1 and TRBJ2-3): KAGVTQTPRYLIKTRGQQVTLSCSPISGHRSVSWYQQTPGQGLQFLFEYFSETQRNKGNFPGRFSGRQFSNSRSEMNVSTLELGDSALYLCASSLAPAGSTDTQYFGPGTRLTVL.

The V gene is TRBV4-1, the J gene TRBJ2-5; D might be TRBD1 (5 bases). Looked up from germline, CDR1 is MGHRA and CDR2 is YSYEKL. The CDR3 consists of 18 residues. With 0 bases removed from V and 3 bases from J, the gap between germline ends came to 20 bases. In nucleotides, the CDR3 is TGCGCCAGCAGCCAAGAGCCCAAAGGATTGAAGGGGAAAGAGACCCAGTACTTC. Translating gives CASSQEPKGLKGKETQYF.

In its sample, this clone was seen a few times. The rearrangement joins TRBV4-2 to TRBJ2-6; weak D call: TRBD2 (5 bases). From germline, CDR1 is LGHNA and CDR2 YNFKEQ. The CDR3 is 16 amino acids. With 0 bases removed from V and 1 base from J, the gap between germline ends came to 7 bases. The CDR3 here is CASSQDRESGANVLTF. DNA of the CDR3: TGTGCCAGCAGCCAAGATAGGGAGTCTGGGGCCAACGTCCTGACTTTC.

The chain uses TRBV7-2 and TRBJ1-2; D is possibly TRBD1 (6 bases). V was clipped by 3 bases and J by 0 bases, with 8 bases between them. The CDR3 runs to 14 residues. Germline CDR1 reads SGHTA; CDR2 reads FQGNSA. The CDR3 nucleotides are TGTGCCAGCAGCTTGGACAGCTCTAACTATGGCTACACCTTC. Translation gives CASSLDSSNYGYTF.

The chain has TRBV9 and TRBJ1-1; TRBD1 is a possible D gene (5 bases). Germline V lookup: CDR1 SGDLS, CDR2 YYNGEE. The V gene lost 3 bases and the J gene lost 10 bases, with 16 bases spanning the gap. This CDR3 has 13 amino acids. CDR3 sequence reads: CASSASSRGGAFF. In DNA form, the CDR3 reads TGTGCCAGCAGCGCATCGTCCCGGGGGGGAGCTTTCTTT.

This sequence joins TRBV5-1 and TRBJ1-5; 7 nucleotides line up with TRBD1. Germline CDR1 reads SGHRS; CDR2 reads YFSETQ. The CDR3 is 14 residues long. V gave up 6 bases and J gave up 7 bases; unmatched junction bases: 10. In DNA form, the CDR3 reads TGCGCCAGCAACCTTTCCCCAGGGGGGCAGCCCCAGCATTTT. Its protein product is CASNLSPGGQPQHF.

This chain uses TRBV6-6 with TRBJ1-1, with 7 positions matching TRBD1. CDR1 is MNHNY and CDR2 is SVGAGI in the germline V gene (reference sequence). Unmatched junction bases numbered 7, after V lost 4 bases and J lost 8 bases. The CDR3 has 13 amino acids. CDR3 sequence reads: CASSSHGQVEAFF. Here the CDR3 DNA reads TGTGCCAGCAGTTCCCACGGACAGGTCGAAGCTTTCTTT.

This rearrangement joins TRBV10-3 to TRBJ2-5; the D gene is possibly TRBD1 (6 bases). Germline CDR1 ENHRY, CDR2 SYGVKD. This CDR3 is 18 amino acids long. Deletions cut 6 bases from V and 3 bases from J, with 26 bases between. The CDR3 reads CAISATLSPGQKEETQYF. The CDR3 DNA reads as TGTGCCATCAGCGCCACCCTGAGCCCGGGACAAAAAGAAGAGACCCAGTACTTC.

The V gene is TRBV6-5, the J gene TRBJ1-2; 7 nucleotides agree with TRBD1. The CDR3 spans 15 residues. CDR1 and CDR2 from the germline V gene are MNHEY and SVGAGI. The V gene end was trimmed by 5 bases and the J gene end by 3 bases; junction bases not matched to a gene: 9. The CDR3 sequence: CASSNAHTGDYGYTF. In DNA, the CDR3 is TGTGCCAGCAGTAATGCCCATACAGGGGACTATGGCTACACCTTC.

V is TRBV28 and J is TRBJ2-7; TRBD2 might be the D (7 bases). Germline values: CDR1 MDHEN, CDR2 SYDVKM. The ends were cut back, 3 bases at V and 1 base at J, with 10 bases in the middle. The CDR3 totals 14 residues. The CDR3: CASSLGGASYEQYF. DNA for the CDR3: TGTGCCAGCAGTTTGGGGGGGGCATCCTACGAGCAGTACTTC.

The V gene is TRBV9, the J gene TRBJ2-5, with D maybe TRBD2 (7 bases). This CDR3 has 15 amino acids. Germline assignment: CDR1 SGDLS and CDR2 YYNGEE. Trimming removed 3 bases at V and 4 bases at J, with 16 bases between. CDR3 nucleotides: TGTGCCAGCAGCGAATTAGGGGGGGCAGGAGAGACCCAGTACTTC. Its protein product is CASSELGGAGETQYF.

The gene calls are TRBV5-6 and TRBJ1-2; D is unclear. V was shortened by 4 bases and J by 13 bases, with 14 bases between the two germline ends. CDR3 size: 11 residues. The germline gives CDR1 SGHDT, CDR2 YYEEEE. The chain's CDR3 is CASSRLHDRTF. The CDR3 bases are TGTGCCAGCAGCCGACTCCATGATCGCACCTTC.

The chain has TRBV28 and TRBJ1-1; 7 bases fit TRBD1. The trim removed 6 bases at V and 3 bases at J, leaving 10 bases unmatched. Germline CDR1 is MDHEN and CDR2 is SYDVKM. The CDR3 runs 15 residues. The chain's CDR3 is CASRSTGDKYTEAFF. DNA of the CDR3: TGTGCCAGCAGAAGTACAGGGGATAAATACACTGAAGCTTTCTTT.